These T cell receptor beta chains were read from a single sample in a study of blood T cell repertoires in COVID-19. TCRdb's table, derived via immunoSEQ multiplex PCR, lists solely in-frame clones and lacks some. This sample has 140,000 to 150,000 clones, with roughly 77% found just once. The sample consisted of peripheral blood. These TCRs come from a man aged 60-69 years with acute or convalescent COVID-19. Both conserved end residues are part of each CDR3. The D gene is left open where the match is weak. Clone size is given for some rows only: seen once, a few or many times, or a class if the clone is expanded.

NA TRBD1 TRBJ1-5 TRBV2 CASVWDRGNQPQHF TGTGCCAGTGTTTGGGACAGGGGCAATCAGCCCCAGCATTTT
NA TRBD2 TRBJ2-5 TRBV3-1/TRBV3-2 CASSQLLAGARDQYF TGTGCCAGCAGCCAACTACTAGCGGGGGCCCGGGACCAGTACTTC
NA NA TRBJ2-7 TRBV7-9 CASSGRGSYEQYF TGTGCCAGCAGCGGACGGGGCTCCTACGAGCAGTACTTC
NA NA TRBJ2-6 TRBV29-1 CSVEDPLSGANVLTF TGCAGCGTTGAAGATCCCCTCTCTGGGGCCAACGTCCTGACTTTC
NA NA TRBJ2-5 TRBV6-6 CASSWAGQPQETQYF TGTGCCAGCAGTTGGGCGGGACAGCCCCAAGAGACCCAGTACTTC
medium-sized TRBD2 TRBJ2-1 TRBV6-4 CASTRIAGEFNEQFF TGTGCCAGCACTCGGATAGCGGGAGAGTTTAATGAGCAGTTCTTC
NA NA TRBJ1-1 TRBV7-6 CASSSSGGARAFF TGTGCCAGCAGCTCTAGTGGGGGGGCGCGAGCTTTCTTT
NA NA TRBJ2-5 TRBV2 CASSEIVQVETQYF TGTGCCAGCAGTGAAATTGTCCAGGTAGAGACCCAGTACTTC
NA NA TRBJ2-1 TRBV5-4 CASSGTGLLNEQFF TGTGCCAGCAGCGGAACGGGACTGCTAAATGAGCAGTTCTTC
few NA TRBJ2-7 TRBV28 CASSNAGYEQYF TGTGCCAGCAGTAATGCAGGGTACGAGCAGTACTTC
NA NA TRBJ2-7 TRBV6-6 CASTPFPSYEQYF TGTGCCAGCACCCCGTTCCCTTCCTACGAGCAGTACTTC
NA TRBD2 TRBJ2-2 TRBV4-1 CASSQDRTSGYSTGELFF TGCGCCAGCAGCCAAGATCGGACTAGCGGGTATTCGACCGGGGAGCTGTTTTTT
NA NA TRBJ1-2 TRBV20-1 CSAREGYGYTF TGCAGTGCTAGGGAGGGCTATGGCTACACCTTC
NA NA TRBJ1-2 TRBV28 CASTQGLGYGYTF TGTGCCAGCACCCAGGGTTTGGGTTATGGCTACACCTTC
once NA TRBJ2-1 TRBV29-1 CSVEGQGGSSYNEQFF TGCAGCGTTGAGGGGCAGGGGGGTAGCTCCTACAATGAGCAGTTCTTC
NA TRBD1 TRBJ2-7 TRBV5-1 CASSLWTGDYEQYF TGCGCCAGCAGCCTATGGACAGGGGACTACGAGCAGTACTTC
NA TRBD2 TRBJ2-2 TRBV9 CASSVSSGRVRNGELFF TGTGCCAGCAGCGTATCCAGCGGGAGAGTCAGGAACGGGGAGCTGTTTTTT
NA NA TRBJ1-3 TRBV7-9 CASSLVATGSSGNTIYF TGTGCCAGCAGCTTAGTGGCCACAGGGAGCTCTGGAAACACCATATATTTT
NA NA TRBJ2-5 TRBV5-4 CASSSRDTLQETQYF TGTGCCAGCAGCTCAAGGGACACCCTACAAGAGACCCAGTACTTC
NA NA TRBJ1-3 TRBV6-1 CASSEAMATSGNTIYF TGTGCCAGCAGTGAAGCTATGGCAACCTCTGGAAACACCATATATTTT
NA TRBD1 TRBJ1-6 TRBV10-2 CASSVTGTGGSPLHF TGCGCCAGCAGTGTGACCGGGACAGGGGGTTCACCCCTCCACTTT
few TRBD1 TRBJ2-5 TRBV28 CASSPLQGGTQETQYF TGTGCCAGCAGCCCCTTACAGGGGGGCACCCAAGAGACCCAGTACTTC
NA NA TRBJ1-5 TRBV6-5 CASSSPRVNQPQHF TGTGCCAGCAGTTCTCCCAGGGTAAATCAGCCCCAGCATTTT
few NA TRBJ1-5 TRBV6-5 CATFRVQGQPQHF TGTGCCACCTTCAGGGTTCAGGGTCAGCCCCAGCATTTT
NA NA TRBJ2-5 TRBV3-1/TRBV3-2 CASSQGTVSGETQYF TGTGCCAGCAGCCAAGGGACGGTCTCGGGGGAGACCCAGTACTTC
NA NA TRBJ1-2 TRBV7-2 CASSQTLRGSYGYTF TGTGCCAGCAGCCAAACCCTTAGAGGATCCTATGGCTACACCTTC
NA TRBD2 TRBJ2-3 TRBV2 CASRVAGVGDTQYF TGTGCCAGCAGGGTAGCGGGAGTCGGAGATACGCAGTATTTT
NA TRBD1 TRBJ1-1 TRBV11-2 CASSFNRGQDTEAFF TGTGCCAGCAGCTTCAACAGGGGGCAAGACACTGAAGCTTTCTTT
NA TRBD1 TRBJ2-1 TRBV5-1 CASSLAGGGQGVEQFF TGCGCCAGCAGCTTGGCCGGGGGCGGACAGGGGGTAGAGCAGTTCTTC
NA NA TRBJ2-1 TRBV5-4 CASSPQGYNEQFF TGTGCCAGCAGCCCACAGGGTTACAATGAGCAGTTCTTC
NA NA TRBJ2-7 TRBV19 CASSLPTGNEQYF TGTGCCAGTAGTCTCCCAACAGGGAACGAGCAGTACTTC
NA NA TRBJ2-7 TRBV5-5 CASSLDAGQNYEQYF TGTGCCAGCAGCTTGGATGCGGGACAGAACTACGAGCAGTACTTC
NA TRBD1 TRBJ2-1 TRBV5-1 CASSSGQIQDNEQFF TGCGCCAGCAGCTCGGGACAGATTCAAGACAATGAGCAGTTCTTC
many NA TRBJ1-1 TRBV19 CASSVSGGLTEAFF TGTGCCAGTAGCGTTTCCGGGGGACTCACTGAAGCTTTCTTT
once NA TRBJ2-3 TRBV7-3 CASSGDRTDTQYF TGTGCCAGCAGCGGCGACAGGACAGATACGCAGTATTTT
NA TRBD1 TRBJ2-5 TRBV29-1 CSVGGGGQGSETQYF TGCAGCGTTGGGGGTGGGGGACAGGGTTCGGAGACCCAGTACTTC